Below, one TCR beta chain is given with its context. Its antigen is unknown. These data belong to a study of shared clonotypes between healthy human individuals. Study-level findings and limits: Rarefaction exposed incomplete sorted-subset sequencing despite large depth. Tissue TCR repertoires likely differ from these blood-only repertoires.

The CDR3 length is 13 residues. V lost 3 bases and J lost 9, with 13 bases in between. Germline CDR1 reads SGHRS; CDR2 reads YFSETQ. Genomic DNA of each subset was evenly split across several immunoSEQ plates. The data were produced by immunoSEQ multiplex PCR, yet TCRdb's version contains in-frame clones alone and is incomplete. The sample yields more than 150,000 clones, 65% to 70% seen once. Each of the donors was a healthy adult who was HIV-negative and had not had a recent acute infection or vaccination. The material sequenced was memory CD4+ T cells sorted from blood. Subset given: CD45RA-negative fraction. This chain joins TRBV5-1 and TRBJ2-1, with D maybe TRBD1 (5 bases). This receptor was taken from a man aged 25 to 40 in good health. CDR3 nucleotides: TGCGCCAGCAGCTCGGCAGGGAAGAGTGAGCAGTTCTTC. Amino acids: CASSSAGKSEQFF.